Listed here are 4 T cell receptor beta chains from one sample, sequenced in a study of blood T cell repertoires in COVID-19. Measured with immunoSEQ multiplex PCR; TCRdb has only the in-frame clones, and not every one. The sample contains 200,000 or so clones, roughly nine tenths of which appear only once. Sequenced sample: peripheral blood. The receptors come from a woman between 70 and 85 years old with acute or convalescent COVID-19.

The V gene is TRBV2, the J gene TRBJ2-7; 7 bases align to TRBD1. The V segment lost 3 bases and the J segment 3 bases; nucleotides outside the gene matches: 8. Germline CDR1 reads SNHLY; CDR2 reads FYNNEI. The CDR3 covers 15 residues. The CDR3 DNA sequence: TGTGCCAGCAGTGATGTAGGTCAGGGGGACTACGAGCAGTACTTC. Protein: CASSDVGQGDYEQYF.

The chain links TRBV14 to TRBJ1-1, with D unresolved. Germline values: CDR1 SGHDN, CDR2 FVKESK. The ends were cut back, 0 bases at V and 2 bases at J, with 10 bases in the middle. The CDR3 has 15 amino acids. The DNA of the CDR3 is TGTGCCAGCAGCCAAGATCGGGGATTTAACACTGAAGCTTTCTTT. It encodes CASSQDRGFNTEAFF. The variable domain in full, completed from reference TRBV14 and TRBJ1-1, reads EAGVTQFPSHSVIEKGQTVTLRCDPISGHDNLYWYRRVMGKEIKFLLHFVKESKQDESGMPNNRFLAERTGGTYSTLKVQPAELEDSGVYFCASSQDRGFNTEAFFGQGTRLTVV.

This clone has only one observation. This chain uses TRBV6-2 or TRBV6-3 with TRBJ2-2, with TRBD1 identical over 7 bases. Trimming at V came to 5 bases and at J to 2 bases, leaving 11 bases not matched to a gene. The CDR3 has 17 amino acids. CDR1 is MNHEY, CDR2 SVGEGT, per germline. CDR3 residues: CASSPRSGTANTGELFF. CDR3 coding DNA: TGTGCCAGCAGTCCGAGATCCGGGACAGCCAACACCGGGGAGCTGTTTTTT.

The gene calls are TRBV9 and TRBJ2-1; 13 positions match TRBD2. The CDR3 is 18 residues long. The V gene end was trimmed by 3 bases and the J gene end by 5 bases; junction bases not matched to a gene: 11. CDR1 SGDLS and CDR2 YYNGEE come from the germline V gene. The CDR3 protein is CASSAGLAGVGGDNEQFF. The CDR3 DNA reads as TGTGCCAGCAGCGCCGGACTAGCGGGAGTGGGAGGCGACAATGAGCAGTTCTTC.